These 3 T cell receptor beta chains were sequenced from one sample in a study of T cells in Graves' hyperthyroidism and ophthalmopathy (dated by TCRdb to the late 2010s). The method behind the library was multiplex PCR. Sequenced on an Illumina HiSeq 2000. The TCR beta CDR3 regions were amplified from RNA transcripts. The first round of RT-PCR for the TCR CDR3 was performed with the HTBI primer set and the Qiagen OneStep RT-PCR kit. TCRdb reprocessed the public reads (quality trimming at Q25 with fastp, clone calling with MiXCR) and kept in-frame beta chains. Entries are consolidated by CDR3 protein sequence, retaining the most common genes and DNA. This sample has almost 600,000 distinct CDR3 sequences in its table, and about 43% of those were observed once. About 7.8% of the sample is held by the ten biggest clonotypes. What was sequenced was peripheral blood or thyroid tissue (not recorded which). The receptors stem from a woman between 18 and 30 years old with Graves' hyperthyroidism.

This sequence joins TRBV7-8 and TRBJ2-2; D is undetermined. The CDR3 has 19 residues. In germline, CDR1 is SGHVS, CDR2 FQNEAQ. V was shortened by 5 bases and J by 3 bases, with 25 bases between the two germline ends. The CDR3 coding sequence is TGTGCCAGCAGCACCCATACGGCGGCAGGTCGTGGCTACACCGGGGAGCTGTTTTTT. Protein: CASSTHTAAGRGYTGELFF.

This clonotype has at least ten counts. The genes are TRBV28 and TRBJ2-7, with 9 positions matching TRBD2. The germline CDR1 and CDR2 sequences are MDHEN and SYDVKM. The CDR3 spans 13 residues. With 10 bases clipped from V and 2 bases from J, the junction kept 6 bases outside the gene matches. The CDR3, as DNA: TGTGCCACCGGACTAGCGATTCCCTACGAGCAGTACTTC. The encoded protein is CATGLAIPYEQYF.

The CDR3 bases are TGTGCCAGCAGCACCCAGTCCGGGAGCTACACCTTC. Residues: CASSTQSGSYTF. The V call is TRBV7-9, the J call TRBJ1-2; D call uncertain. With 5 bases removed from V and 9 bases from J, the gap between germline ends came to 13 bases. The germline CDR1 and CDR2 sequences are SEHNR and FQNEAQ (reference sequence). The CDR3 runs to 12 residues.